Following are 3 T cell receptor beta chains from one sample sequenced in a study of blood T cell repertoires in COVID-19. Data came from immunoSEQ multiplex PCR; TCRdb stores just in-frame clones and leaves some out. The sample lists roughly 410,000 clones; 89% were seen once. Source material: peripheral blood. These receptors came from a man aged 40-55 years with acute or convalescent COVID-19.

The genes are TRBV27 and TRBJ2-4; tentative D call: TRBD1 (6 bases). Trimming removed 3 bases from V and 7 bases from J, with 16 bases in between. The CDR3 sequence is 15 residues long. Germline CDR1 reads MNHEY; CDR2 reads SMNVEV (reference sequence). The CDR3 protein is CASSLWAGEGNIQYF. CDR3 DNA: TGTGCCAGCAGTTTGTGGGCAGGGGAAGGGAACATTCAGTACTTC.

The CDR3 here is CASLPLAGLLAYEQYF. CDR3 coding DNA: TGTGCCAGTTTACCCTTGGCGGGATTATTGGCCTACGAGCAGTACTTC. This rearrangement joins TRBV28 to TRBJ2-7; TRBD2 is a possible D gene (6 bases). There are 16 residues in the CDR3. CDR1 and CDR2 from the germline V gene are MDHEN and SYDVKM. With 9 bases removed from V and 2 bases from J, the gap between germline ends came to 23 bases.

The J gene is TRBJ2-2, the V gene TRBV6-2 or TRBV6-3; D perhaps matches TRBD1 (6 bases). From germline, CDR1 is MNHEY and CDR2 SVGEGT. This CDR3 has 15 residues. Trimming took off 5 bases at V and 0 bases at J, with 10 bases between the two ends. The CDR3 is CASSRTVANTGELFF. As DNA, the CDR3 is TGTGCCAGCAGTAGGACAGTCGCGAACACCGGGGAGCTGTTTTTT.